A selection of T cell receptor beta chains follows, all from one sample in a study of T cell repertoires in cytomegalovirus infection. In TCRdb, the reads were re-called with MiXCR into one record per CDR3 protein. The table lists roughly 760,000 distinct CDR3 sequences, approximately 40% of them singletons. Sequenced sample: PBMCs. Source of these receptors: a human donor in good health (CMV status not recorded). Some clones in this sample may be carry-over from other donors' samples. Each CDR3 is given with its conserved first and last residue. Fields, in order: clone size, J gene, V gene, D gene, CDR3 DNA, CDR3 protein. A D gene is named only where the DNA matches it firmly. Rows may omit the clone size; those that give it use once, few, many or a size class.

abundance: few; j_gene: TRBJ2-1; v_gene: TRBV7-6; d_gene: -; CDR3nt: TGTGCCAGCAGCTTAGCTGGCGGGAAAGATGAGCAGTTCTTC; CDR3aa: CASSLAGGKDEQFF
abundance: -; j_gene: TRBJ1-6; v_gene: TRBV20-1; d_gene: -; CDR3nt: TGCAGTGCCAGGCGCAGGAATTCACCCCTCCACTTT; CDR3aa: CSARRRNSPLHF
abundance: once; j_gene: TRBJ1-1; v_gene: TRBV7-8; d_gene: -; CDR3nt: TGTGCCAGCGAGGGAGGGGCTGAATCTTTCTTT; CDR3aa: CASEGGAESFF
abundance: -; j_gene: TRBJ2-1; v_gene: TRBV28; d_gene: TRBD2; CDR3nt: TGTGCCAGCAGTTTCGGGCGGGGGTACAATGAGCAGTTCTTC; CDR3aa: CASSFGRGYNEQFF
abundance: -; j_gene: TRBJ1-2; v_gene: TRBV27; d_gene: TRBD1; CDR3nt: TGTGCCAGCAGTCGACCGCAGGGGGGTGGCTACACCTTC; CDR3aa: CASSRPQGGGYTF
abundance: -; j_gene: TRBJ2-5; v_gene: TRBV10-3; d_gene: -; CDR3nt: TGTGCCATCAGTGAGCCAAACCCCTTAAATCCTTTTCAAGAGACCCAGTACTTC; CDR3aa: CAISEPNPLNPFQETQYF
abundance: many; j_gene: TRBJ1-1; v_gene: TRBV7-6; d_gene: -; CDR3nt: TGTGCCAGCAGCTTAGACAGGGCTACGTTCGCTTTCTTT; CDR3aa: CASSLDRATFAFF
abundance: -; j_gene: TRBJ1-2; v_gene: TRBV5-1; d_gene: -; CDR3nt: TGCGCCAGCAGCTTGGGTCTACAGGGCCAGACTAACTATGGCTACACCTTC; CDR3aa: CASSLGLQGQTNYGYTF
abundance: few; j_gene: TRBJ2-5; v_gene: TRBV7-2; d_gene: -; CDR3nt: TGTGCCAGCAGCTTAGGAGCAGTTGGGGGCGCGGGGGAGACCCAGTACTTC; CDR3aa: CASSLGAVGGAGETQYF
abundance: -; j_gene: TRBJ1-5; v_gene: TRBV30; d_gene: -; CDR3nt: TGTGCCTGGAGTGTAGGCACGTTGAATCAGCCCCAGCATTTT; CDR3aa: CAWSVGTLNQPQHF
abundance: -; j_gene: TRBJ1-2; v_gene: TRBV11-2; d_gene: -; CDR3nt: TGTGCCAGCAGCTTAGATCGGGTACCACTTGGCTACACCTTC; CDR3aa: CASSLDRVPLGYTF
abundance: -; j_gene: TRBJ2-5; v_gene: TRBV7-2; d_gene: -; CDR3nt: TGTGCCAGCAGCGGCGGGACTCCCTGGACCCAGTACTTC; CDR3aa: CASSGGTPWTQYF
abundance: -; j_gene: TRBJ2-6; v_gene: TRBV7-8; d_gene: -; CDR3nt: TGTGCCAGCAGCTTATCCAATCTTTTGGCTGGGGCCAACGTCCTGACTTTC; CDR3aa: CASSLSNLLAGANVLTF
abundance: -; j_gene: TRBJ1-1; v_gene: TRBV5-1; d_gene: TRBD1; CDR3nt: TGCGCCAGCAGCACCGGGAACACAGGGGTAGAAGCTTTCTTT; CDR3aa: CASSTGNTGVEAFF
abundance: -; j_gene: TRBJ2-1; v_gene: TRBV6-5; d_gene: TRBD2; CDR3nt: TGTGCCATTCGGACTAGCGGGAGAGGGAGCGGTGAGCAGTTCTTC; CDR3aa: CAIRTSGRGSGEQFF
abundance: -; j_gene: TRBJ1-1; v_gene: TRBV2; d_gene: -; CDR3nt: TGTGCCAGCAGTGAACTGCAAAAAAACACTGAAGCTTTCTTT; CDR3aa: CASSELQKNTEAFF
abundance: -; j_gene: TRBJ1-5; v_gene: TRBV15; d_gene: -; CDR3nt: TGTGCCACCAGAAGGTCTCAGGGCAATCAGCCCCAGCATTTT; CDR3aa: CATRRSQGNQPQHF
abundance: -; j_gene: TRBJ2-7; v_gene: TRBV27; d_gene: -; CDR3nt: TGTGCCAGTCTGCACAAACCCGATGAACAGGGTTGGCCCTACGAGCAGTACTTC; CDR3aa: CASLHKPDEQGWPYEQYF
abundance: -; j_gene: TRBJ2-7; v_gene: TRBV5-5; d_gene: TRBD1; CDR3nt: TGTGCCAGCAGCTCCCGGTGGACAGGGGGCGGAGAGCAGTACTTC; CDR3aa: CASSSRWTGGGEQYF
abundance: -; j_gene: TRBJ2-2; v_gene: TRBV6-5; d_gene: TRBD2; CDR3nt: TGTGCCAGCAGCCGGGGGGGGGGGGGAAACACCGGGGAGCTGTTTTTT; CDR3aa: CASSRGGGGNTGELFF
abundance: once; j_gene: TRBJ2-1; v_gene: TRBV28; d_gene: -; CDR3nt: TGTGCCAGCAGTTTCGACAGTGTAGACAATGAGCAGTTCTTC; CDR3aa: CASSFDSVDNEQFF
abundance: few; j_gene: TRBJ1-1; v_gene: TRBV10-3; d_gene: -; CDR3nt: TGTGCCATCAGTGAGGGGGTTACTGAAGCTTTCTTT; CDR3aa: CAISEGVTEAFF
abundance: few; j_gene: TRBJ2-5; v_gene: TRBV28; d_gene: -; CDR3nt: TGTGCCAGCAGTTTATTGGGCAGGGTGAGGTTC; CDR3aa: CASSLLGRVRF
abundance: few; j_gene: TRBJ2-2; v_gene: TRBV7-8; d_gene: -; CDR3nt: TGTGCCAGCAGCTTAGGCCATGCTTTCAGGTCCGGGGAGCTGTTTTTT; CDR3aa: CASSLGHAFRSGELFF
abundance: -; j_gene: TRBJ2-7; v_gene: TRBV27; d_gene: -; CDR3nt: TGTGCCACCGGCTACCACTCCTACGAGCAGTACTTC; CDR3aa: CATGYHSYEQYF
abundance: few; j_gene: TRBJ2-1; v_gene: TRBV24-1; d_gene: TRBD2; CDR3nt: TGTGCCACCAGTGGGTCGGGAGGGAGGAGTGAGCAGTTCTTC; CDR3aa: CATSGSGGRSEQFF
abundance: -; j_gene: TRBJ2-7; v_gene: TRBV29-1; d_gene: -; CDR3nt: TGCAGCGTTGCTAGAGAAGACCACCGCGAGCAGTACTTC; CDR3aa: CSVAREDHREQYF
abundance: -; j_gene: TRBJ2-7; v_gene: TRBV13; d_gene: TRBD1; CDR3nt: TGTGCCAGCAGCTTAGGGTTGCAGGGGGCAGAGGAGCAGTACTTC; CDR3aa: CASSLGLQGAEEQYF
abundance: -; j_gene: TRBJ1-2; v_gene: TRBV7-4; d_gene: -; CDR3nt: TGTGCCAGCAGCCCCCGGGGCCTCTCTCCATTTGGCTATGGCTACATCTTC; CDR3aa: CASSPRGLSPFGYGYIF
abundance: -; j_gene: TRBJ2-7; v_gene: TRBV28; d_gene: -; CDR3nt: TGTGCCAGCAGTTTAATGGGGTGGAACGAGCAGTACTTC; CDR3aa: CASSLMGWNEQYF
abundance: many; j_gene: TRBJ2-2; v_gene: TRBV7-2; d_gene: -; CDR3nt: TGTGCCAGCAGCTTAGGACAGGGAGGGACCGGGGAGCTGTTTTTT; CDR3aa: CASSLGQGGTGELFF
abundance: -; j_gene: TRBJ1-5; v_gene: TRBV11-2; d_gene: TRBD1; CDR3nt: TGTGCCAGCAGCTTAGGGACAGGGAATTATCATAGCAATCAGCCCCAGCATTTT; CDR3aa: CASSLGTGNYHSNQPQHF
abundance: once; j_gene: TRBJ2-4; v_gene: TRBV11-2; d_gene: TRBD2; CDR3nt: TGTGCCAGCAGCTCCCCGGGACTACTCATTCAGTACTTC; CDR3aa: CASSSPGLLIQYF
abundance: -; j_gene: TRBJ1-5; v_gene: TRBV28; d_gene: -; CDR3nt: TGTGCCAGCAACCTAGGGGGGATCGGCAATCAGCCCCAGCATTTT; CDR3aa: CASNLGGIGNQPQHF
abundance: few; j_gene: TRBJ2-1; v_gene: TRBV5-1; d_gene: TRBD2; CDR3nt: TGCGCCAGCAGCGGAGAGGGACTAGCGGGAGGGCGCTACAATGAGCAGTTCTTC; CDR3aa: CASSGEGLAGGRYNEQFF
abundance: -; j_gene: TRBJ2-1; v_gene: TRBV7-8; d_gene: -; CDR3nt: TGTGCCAGCAGCTTATCCCTTTCCTACAATGAGCAGTTCTTC; CDR3aa: CASSLSLSYNEQFF
abundance: -; j_gene: TRBJ2-7; v_gene: TRBV15; d_gene: TRBD2; CDR3nt: TGTGCCACCAGCAGACATTATCTGGGACTAGCGGGGGGCAACTTC; CDR3aa: CATSRHYLGLAGGNF
abundance: -; j_gene: TRBJ1-5; v_gene: TRBV6-8; d_gene: -; CDR3nt: TGTGCCAGCAAGGTCTCTCCAGGGAATAGCAATCAGCCCCAGCATTTT; CDR3aa: CASKVSPGNSNQPQHF
abundance: -; j_gene: TRBJ2-5; v_gene: TRBV28; d_gene: TRBD2; CDR3nt: TGTGCCAGCAGTTTTTTTGGACTAGCGGGAATGGAGACCCAGTACTTC; CDR3aa: CASSFFGLAGMETQYF
abundance: many; j_gene: TRBJ1-6; v_gene: TRBV7-8; d_gene: -; CDR3nt: TGTGCCAGCAGCCTTGGAAGATATAATTCACCCCTCCACTTT; CDR3aa: CASSLGRYNSPLHF
abundance: -; j_gene: TRBJ1-4; v_gene: TRBV28; d_gene: -; CDR3nt: TGTGACAGCAGTTTATATAACAGGGCTTCCGAAAAACTTTTTTTT; CDR3aa: CDSSLYNRASEKLFF
abundance: -; j_gene: TRBJ1-2; v_gene: TRBV12-3/TRBV12-4; d_gene: -; CDR3nt: TGTGCCGTATCGGGGGGGGGCCTTGGCTACACCTTC; CDR3aa: CAVSGGGLGYTF
abundance: -; j_gene: TRBJ1-1; v_gene: TRBV19; d_gene: TRBD1; CDR3nt: TGTGCCAGCCGGGACGTGACAGGGGGGGTCACTGAAGCTTTCTTT; CDR3aa: CASRDVTGGVTEAFF
abundance: -; j_gene: TRBJ1-6; v_gene: TRBV11-2; d_gene: TRBD1; CDR3nt: TGTGCCAGCACCCTCGCAGGGGGCTATAATTCACCCCTCCACTTT; CDR3aa: CASTLAGGYNSPLHF
abundance: -; j_gene: TRBJ2-3; v_gene: TRBV28; d_gene: TRBD2; CDR3nt: TGTGCCAGCAGTTTCTTGTTCCAGGGACTAGCGGGGGGTACTAGCACAGATACGCAGTATTTT; CDR3aa: CASSFLFQGLAGGTSTDTQYF
abundance: many; j_gene: TRBJ1-1; v_gene: TRBV6-2/TRBV6-3; d_gene: TRBD1; CDR3nt: TGTGCCAGCAGTCACCCTGGACAGGTTAAAGCTTTCTTT; CDR3aa: CASSHPGQVKAFF
abundance: few; j_gene: TRBJ1-5; v_gene: TRBV12-3/TRBV12-4; d_gene: TRBD1; CDR3nt: TGTGCCAGCAAGGGGACAGGGGGCGGCAATCAGCCCCAGCATTTT; CDR3aa: CASKGTGGGNQPQHF
abundance: -; j_gene: TRBJ2-3; v_gene: TRBV27; d_gene: TRBD2; CDR3nt: TGTGCCAGCAGTTTATACAACCGGGGGGACGCAGATACGCAGTATTTT; CDR3aa: CASSLYNRGDADTQYF
abundance: many; j_gene: TRBJ2-6; v_gene: TRBV20-1; d_gene: TRBD1; CDR3nt: TGCAGTGCTAGAGCTTCGGGACAGGGGGCCGGGGCCAACGTCCTGACTTTC; CDR3aa: CSARASGQGAGANVLTF
abundance: -; j_gene: TRBJ1-1; v_gene: TRBV6-6; d_gene: -; CDR3nt: TGTGCCAGCCGCGCCTGGGCCTCGAACACTGAAGCTTTCTTT; CDR3aa: CASRAWASNTEAFF
abundance: -; j_gene: TRBJ1-3; v_gene: TRBV4-1; d_gene: -; CDR3nt: TGCGCCAGCAGCCAAGAACAAGACACCATATATTTT; CDR3aa: CASSQEQDTIYF
abundance: -; j_gene: TRBJ1-2; v_gene: TRBV19; d_gene: -; CDR3nt: TGTGCCAGTAGTTCCTCCCCATCCCTGTATGGCTACACCTTC; CDR3aa: CASSSSPSLYGYTF
abundance: few; j_gene: TRBJ1-1; v_gene: TRBV28; d_gene: -; CDR3nt: TGTGCCAGCAGTCCTACAGGGCCCCACACTGAAGCTTTCTTT; CDR3aa: CASSPTGPHTEAFF
abundance: -; j_gene: TRBJ2-3; v_gene: TRBV6-5; d_gene: TRBD2; CDR3nt: TGTGCCAGCAGTTACGCGGGGGGGAACACAGATACGCAGTATTTT; CDR3aa: CASSYAGGNTDTQYF
abundance: few; j_gene: TRBJ1-5; v_gene: TRBV7-6; d_gene: -; CDR3nt: TGTGCCAGCAGCCCCCAACCAAACTCTTATAGCAATCAGCCCCAGCATTTT; CDR3aa: CASSPQPNSYSNQPQHF
abundance: few; j_gene: TRBJ1-4; v_gene: TRBV27; d_gene: -; CDR3nt: TGTGCCAGCAGCTTCGGACAGAGAAACGAAAAACTGTTTTTT; CDR3aa: CASSFGQRNEKLFF